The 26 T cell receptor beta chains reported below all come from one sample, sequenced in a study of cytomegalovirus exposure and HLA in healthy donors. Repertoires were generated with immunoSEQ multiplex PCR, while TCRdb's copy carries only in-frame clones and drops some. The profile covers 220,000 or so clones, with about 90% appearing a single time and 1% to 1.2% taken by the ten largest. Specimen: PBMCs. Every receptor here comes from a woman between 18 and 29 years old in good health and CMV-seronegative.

The CDR3 is CASSLGGGSTNEQYF. The DNA of the CDR3 is TGTGCCAGCAGCTTAGGGGGCGGGAGTACTAACGAGCAGTACTTC. The gene calls are TRBV11-2 and TRBJ2-7; TRBD2 matches at 7 bases. V shed 1 base, J shed 5 bases, and the junction held 8 bases outside the gene matches. The CDR3 sequence is 15 residues long. Germline V gene sequence: CDR1 SGHAT, CDR2 FQNNGV.

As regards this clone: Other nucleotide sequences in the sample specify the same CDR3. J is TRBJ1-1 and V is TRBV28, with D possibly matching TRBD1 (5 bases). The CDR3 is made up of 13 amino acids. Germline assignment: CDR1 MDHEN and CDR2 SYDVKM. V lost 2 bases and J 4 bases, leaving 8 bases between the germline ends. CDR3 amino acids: CASSLGGSTEAFF. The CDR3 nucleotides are TGTGCCAGCAGTTTAGGGGGGTCCACTGAAGCTTTCTTT. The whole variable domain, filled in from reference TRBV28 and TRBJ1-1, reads DVKVTQSSRYLVKRTGEKVFLECVQDMDHENMFWYRQDPGLGLRLIYFSYDVKMKEKGDIPEGYSVSREKKERFSLILESASTNQTSMYLCASSLGGSTEAFFGQGTRLTVV.

The CDR3: CASSLSARVINTEAFF. The CDR3 DNA reads TGTGCCAGCAGTTTATCGGCCCGGGTTATAAACACTGAAGCTTTCTTT. V gene TRBV28 combines with J gene TRBJ1-1; D not resolved. Between the trimmed V and J ends, which lost 1 base and 2 bases, there was a span of 14 bases. The germline gives CDR1 MDHEN, CDR2 SYDVKM. The CDR3 extends over 16 amino acids.

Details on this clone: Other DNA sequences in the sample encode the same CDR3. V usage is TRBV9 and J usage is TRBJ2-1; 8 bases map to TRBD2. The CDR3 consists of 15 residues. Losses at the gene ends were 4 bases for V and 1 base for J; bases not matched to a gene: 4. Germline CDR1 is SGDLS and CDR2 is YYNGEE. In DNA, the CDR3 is TGTGCCAGCAGCCCCAGCGGGAGTTCCTACAATGAGCAGTTCTTC. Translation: CASSPSGSSYNEQFF.

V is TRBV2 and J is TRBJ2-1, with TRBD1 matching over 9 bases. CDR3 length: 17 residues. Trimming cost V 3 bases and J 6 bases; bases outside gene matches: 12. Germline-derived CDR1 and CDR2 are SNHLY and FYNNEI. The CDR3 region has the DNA TGTGCCAGCAGTGAGAGGACAGGGGTGTCGGGAGGCAATGAGCAGTTCTTC. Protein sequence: CASSERTGVSGGNEQFF.

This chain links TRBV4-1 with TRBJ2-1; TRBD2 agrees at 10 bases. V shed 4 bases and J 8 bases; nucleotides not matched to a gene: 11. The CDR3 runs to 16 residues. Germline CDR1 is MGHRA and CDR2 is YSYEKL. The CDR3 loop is CASSRVAGGTPDEQFF. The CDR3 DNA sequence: TGCGCCAGCAGCCGAGTAGCGGGAGGAACGCCAGATGAGCAGTTCTTC.

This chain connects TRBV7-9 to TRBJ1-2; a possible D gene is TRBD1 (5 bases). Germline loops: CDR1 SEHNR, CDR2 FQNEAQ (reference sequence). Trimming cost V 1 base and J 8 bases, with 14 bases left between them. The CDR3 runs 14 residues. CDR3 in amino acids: CASSLVAGLKGYTF. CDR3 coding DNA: TGTGCCAGCAGCTTAGTCGCGGGACTAAAAGGCTACACCTTC.

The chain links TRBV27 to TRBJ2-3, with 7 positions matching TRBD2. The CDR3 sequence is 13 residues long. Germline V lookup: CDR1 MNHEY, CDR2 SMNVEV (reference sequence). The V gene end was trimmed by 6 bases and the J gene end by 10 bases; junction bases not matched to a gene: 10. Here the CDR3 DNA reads TGTGCCAGCAGACATCGGACTAGATCTCCGCAGTATTTT. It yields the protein CASRHRTRSPQYF.

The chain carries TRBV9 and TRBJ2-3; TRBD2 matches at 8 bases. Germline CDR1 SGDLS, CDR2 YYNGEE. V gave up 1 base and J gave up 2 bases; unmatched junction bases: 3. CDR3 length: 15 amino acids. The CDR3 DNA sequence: TGTGCCAGCAGCGTAACTAGCGGTTACACAGATACGCAGTATTTT. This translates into CASSVTSGYTDTQYF.

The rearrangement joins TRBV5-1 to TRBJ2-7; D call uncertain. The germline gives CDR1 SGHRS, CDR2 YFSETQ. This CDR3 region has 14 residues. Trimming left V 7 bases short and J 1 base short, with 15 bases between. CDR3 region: CASSNSSRSYEQYF. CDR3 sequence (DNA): TGCGCCAGCTCTAACAGTTCAAGATCCTACGAGCAGTACTTC.

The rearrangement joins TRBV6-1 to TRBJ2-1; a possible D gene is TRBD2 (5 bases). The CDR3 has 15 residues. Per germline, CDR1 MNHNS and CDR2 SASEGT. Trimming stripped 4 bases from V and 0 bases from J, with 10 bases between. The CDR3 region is CASSVKGSSYNEQFF. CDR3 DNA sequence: TGTGCCAGCAGTGTAAAAGGGAGCTCCTACAATGAGCAGTTCTTC.

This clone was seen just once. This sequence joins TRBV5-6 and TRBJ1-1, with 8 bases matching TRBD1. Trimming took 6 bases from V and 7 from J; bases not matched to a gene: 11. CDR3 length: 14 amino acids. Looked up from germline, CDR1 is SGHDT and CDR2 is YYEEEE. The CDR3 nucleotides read TGTGCCAGCATCGACCTCAGGGGGCTGGGTGAAGCTTTCTTT. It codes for CASIDLRGLGEAFF. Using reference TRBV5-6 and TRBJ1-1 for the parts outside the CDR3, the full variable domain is DAGVTQSPTHLIKTRGQQVTLRCSPKSGHDTVSWYQQALGQGPQFIFQYYEEEERQRGNFPDRFSGHQFPNYSSELNVNALLLGDSALYLCASIDLRGLGEAFFGQGTRLTVV.

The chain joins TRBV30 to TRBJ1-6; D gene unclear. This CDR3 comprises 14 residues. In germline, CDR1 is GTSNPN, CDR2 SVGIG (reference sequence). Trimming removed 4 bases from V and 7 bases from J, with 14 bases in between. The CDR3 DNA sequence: TGTGCCTGGAATTTTTGGGGAGTCAATTCACCCCTCCACTTT. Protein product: CAWNFWGVNSPLHF.

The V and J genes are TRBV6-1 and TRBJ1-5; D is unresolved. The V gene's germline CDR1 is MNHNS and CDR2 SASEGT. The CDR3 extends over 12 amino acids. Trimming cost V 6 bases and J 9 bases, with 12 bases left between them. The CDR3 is CASRAMIPPQHF. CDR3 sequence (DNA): TGTGCCAGCAGAGCCATGATCCCGCCCCAGCATTTT.

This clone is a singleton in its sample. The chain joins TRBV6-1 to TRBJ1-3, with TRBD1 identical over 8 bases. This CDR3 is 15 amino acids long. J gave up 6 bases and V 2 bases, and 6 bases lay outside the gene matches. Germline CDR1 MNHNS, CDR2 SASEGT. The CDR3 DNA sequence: TGTGCCAGCAGTGAACCGACAGGGGCCAAAAACACCATATATTTT. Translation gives CASSEPTGAKNTIYF.

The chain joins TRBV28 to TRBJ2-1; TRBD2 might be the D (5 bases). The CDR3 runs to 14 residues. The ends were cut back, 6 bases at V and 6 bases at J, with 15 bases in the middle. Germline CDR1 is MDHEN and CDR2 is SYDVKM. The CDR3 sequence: CASSRPRGSNEQFF. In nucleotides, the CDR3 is TGTGCCAGCAGCCGCCCACGAGGGAGCAATGAGCAGTTCTTC.

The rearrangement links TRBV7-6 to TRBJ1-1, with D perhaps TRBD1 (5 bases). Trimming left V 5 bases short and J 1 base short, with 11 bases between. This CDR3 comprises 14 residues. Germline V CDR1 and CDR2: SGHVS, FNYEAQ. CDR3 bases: TGTGCCAGCAGCCCGCGGGGCTCGAACACTGAAGCTTTCTTT. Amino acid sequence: CASSPRGSNTEAFF.

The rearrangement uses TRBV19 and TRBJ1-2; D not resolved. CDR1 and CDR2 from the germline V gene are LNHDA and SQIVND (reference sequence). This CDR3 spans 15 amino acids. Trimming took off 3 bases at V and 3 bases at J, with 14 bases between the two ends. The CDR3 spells CASSMRHGSDYGYTF. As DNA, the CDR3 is TGTGCCAGTAGTATGCGTCACGGGAGCGACTATGGCTACACCTTC.

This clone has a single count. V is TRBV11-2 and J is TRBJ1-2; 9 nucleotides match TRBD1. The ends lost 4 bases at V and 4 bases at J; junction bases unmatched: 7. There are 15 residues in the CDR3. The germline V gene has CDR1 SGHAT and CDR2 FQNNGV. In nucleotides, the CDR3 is TGTGCCAGCAGCTCCGGGACAGGGTTGGGCTATGGCTACACCTTC. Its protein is CASSSGTGLGYGYTF.

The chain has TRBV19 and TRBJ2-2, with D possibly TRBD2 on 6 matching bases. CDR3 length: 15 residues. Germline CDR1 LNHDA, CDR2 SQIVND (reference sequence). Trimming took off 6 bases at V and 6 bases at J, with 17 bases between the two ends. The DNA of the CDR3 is TGTGCCAGTAGCCCCCCCCGACTAGAGGCCGGGGAGCTGTTTTTT. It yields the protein CASSPPRLEAGELFF.

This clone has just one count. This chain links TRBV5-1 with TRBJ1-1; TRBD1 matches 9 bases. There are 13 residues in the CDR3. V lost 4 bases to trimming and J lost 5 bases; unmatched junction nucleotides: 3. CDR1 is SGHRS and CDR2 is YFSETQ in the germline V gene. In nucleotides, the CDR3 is TGCGCCAGCAGCATACAGGGGGCGACTGAAGCTTTCTTT. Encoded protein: CASSIQGATEAFF.

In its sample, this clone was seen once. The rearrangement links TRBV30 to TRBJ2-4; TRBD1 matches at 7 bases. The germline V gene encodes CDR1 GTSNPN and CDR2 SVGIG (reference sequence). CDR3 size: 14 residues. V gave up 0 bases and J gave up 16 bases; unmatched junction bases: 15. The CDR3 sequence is CAWSVATPGQNRYF. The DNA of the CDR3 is TGTGCCTGGAGTGTAGCAACCCCGGGACAGAATCGATACTTC.

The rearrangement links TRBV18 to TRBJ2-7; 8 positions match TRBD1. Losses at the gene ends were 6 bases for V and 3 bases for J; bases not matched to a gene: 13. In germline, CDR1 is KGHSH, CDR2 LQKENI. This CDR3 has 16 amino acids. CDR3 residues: CASSYLGQATLYEQYF. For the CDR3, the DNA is TGTGCCAGCTCGTACCTGGGACAGGCCACTCTCTACGAGCAGTACTTC.

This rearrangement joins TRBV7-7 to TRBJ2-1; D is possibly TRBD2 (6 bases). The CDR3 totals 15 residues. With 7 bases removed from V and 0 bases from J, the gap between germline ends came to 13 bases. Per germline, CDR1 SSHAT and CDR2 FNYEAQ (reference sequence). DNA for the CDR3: TGTGCCAGCACCCCCTCCGGGGGCTCCTACAATGAGCAGTTCTTC. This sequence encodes CASTPSGGSYNEQFF.

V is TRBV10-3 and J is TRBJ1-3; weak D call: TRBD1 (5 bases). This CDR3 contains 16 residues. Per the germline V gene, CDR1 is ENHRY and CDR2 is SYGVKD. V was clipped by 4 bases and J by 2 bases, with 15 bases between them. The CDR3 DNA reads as TGTGCCATCAGTGGGGCCCAGGGTAAGGCTGGAAACACCATATATTTT. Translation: CAISGAQGKAGNTIYF.

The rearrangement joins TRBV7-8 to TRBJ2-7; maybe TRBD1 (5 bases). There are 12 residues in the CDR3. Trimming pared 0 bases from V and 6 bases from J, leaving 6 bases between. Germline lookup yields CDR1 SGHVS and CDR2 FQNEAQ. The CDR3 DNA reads TGTGCCAGCAGCTTAGCAGGGGCCGAGCAGTACTTC. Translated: CASSLAGAEQYF. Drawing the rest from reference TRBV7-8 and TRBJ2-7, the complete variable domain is GAGVSQSPRYKVAKRGQDVALRCDPISGHVSLFWYQQALGQGPEFLTYFQNEAQLDKSGLPSDRFFAERPEGSVSTLKIQRTQQEDSAVYLCASSLAGAEQYFGPGTRLTVT.